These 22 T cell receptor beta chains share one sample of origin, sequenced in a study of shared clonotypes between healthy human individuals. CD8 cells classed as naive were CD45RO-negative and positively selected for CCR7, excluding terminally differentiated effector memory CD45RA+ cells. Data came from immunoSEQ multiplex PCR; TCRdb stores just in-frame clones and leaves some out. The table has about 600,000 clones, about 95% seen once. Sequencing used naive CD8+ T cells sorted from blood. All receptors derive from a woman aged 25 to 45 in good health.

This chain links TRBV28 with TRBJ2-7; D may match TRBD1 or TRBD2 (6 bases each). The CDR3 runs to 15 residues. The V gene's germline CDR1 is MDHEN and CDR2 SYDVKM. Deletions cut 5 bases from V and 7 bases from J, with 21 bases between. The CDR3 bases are TGTGCCAGCAGTCTACCCGCCGGGGGCGGGGTAGAGCAGTACTTC. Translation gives CASSLPAGGGVEQYF.

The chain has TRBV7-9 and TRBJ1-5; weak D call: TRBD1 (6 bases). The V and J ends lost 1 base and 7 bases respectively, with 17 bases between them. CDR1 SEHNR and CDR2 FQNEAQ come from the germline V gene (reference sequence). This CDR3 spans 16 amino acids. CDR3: CASSLEGQGQGQPQHF. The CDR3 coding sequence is TGTGCCAGCAGCTTAGAGGGCCAGGGGCAGGGACAGCCCCAGCATTTT.

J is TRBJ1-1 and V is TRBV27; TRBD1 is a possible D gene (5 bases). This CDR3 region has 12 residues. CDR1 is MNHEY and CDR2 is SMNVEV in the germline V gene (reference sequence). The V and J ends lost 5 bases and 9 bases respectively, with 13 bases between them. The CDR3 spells CASSKTTGQAFF. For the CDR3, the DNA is TGTGCCAGCAGTAAAACCACAGGCCAAGCTTTCTTT.

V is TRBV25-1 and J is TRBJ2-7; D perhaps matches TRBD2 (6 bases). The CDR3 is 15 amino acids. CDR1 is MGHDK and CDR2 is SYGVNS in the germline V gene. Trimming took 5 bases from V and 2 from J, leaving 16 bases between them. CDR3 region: CASSSGLAFPYEQYF. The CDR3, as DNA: TGTGCCAGCAGTTCCGGCCTAGCGTTTCCCTACGAGCAGTACTTC.

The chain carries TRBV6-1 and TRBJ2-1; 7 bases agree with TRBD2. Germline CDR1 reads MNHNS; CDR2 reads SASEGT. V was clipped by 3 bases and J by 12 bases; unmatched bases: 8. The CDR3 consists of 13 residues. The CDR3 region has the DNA TGTGCCAGCAGTGACTGGCGGGAGATTAGGCAGTTCTTC. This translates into CASSDWREIRQFF.

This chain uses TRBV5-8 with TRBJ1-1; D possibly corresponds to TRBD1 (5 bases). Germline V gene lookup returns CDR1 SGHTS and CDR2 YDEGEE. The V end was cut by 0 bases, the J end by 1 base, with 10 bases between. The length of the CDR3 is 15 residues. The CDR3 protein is CASSLEGTANTEAFF. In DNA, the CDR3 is TGTGCCAGCAGCTTGGAGGGGACCGCGAACACTGAAGCTTTCTTT.

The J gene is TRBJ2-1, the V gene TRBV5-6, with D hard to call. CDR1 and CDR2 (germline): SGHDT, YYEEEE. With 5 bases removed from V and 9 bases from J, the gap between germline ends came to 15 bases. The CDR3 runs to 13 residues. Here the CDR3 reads CASSFVDVGEQFF. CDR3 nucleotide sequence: TGTGCCAGCAGTTTTGTCGACGTCGGTGAGCAGTTCTTC.

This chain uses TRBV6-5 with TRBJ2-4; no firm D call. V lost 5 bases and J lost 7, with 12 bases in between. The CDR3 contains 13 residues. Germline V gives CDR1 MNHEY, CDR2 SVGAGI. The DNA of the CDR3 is TGTGCCAGCAGTAACGGAAGATGGAACATTCAGTACTTC. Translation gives CASSNGRWNIQYF.

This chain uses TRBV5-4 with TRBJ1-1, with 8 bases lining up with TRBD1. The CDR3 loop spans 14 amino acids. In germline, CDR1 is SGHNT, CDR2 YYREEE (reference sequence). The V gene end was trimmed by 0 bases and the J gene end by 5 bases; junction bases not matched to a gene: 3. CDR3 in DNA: TGTGCCAGCAGCTTGGAGGGACAGGCGACTGAAGCTTTCTTT. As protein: CASSLEGQATEAFF.

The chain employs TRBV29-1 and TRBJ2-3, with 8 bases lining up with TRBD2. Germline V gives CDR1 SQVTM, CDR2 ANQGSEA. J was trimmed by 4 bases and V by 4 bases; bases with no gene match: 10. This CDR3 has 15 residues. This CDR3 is CSVVVPSGRPDTQYF. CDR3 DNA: TGCAGCGTTGTTGTCCCTAGCGGGCGCCCAGATACGCAGTATTTT.

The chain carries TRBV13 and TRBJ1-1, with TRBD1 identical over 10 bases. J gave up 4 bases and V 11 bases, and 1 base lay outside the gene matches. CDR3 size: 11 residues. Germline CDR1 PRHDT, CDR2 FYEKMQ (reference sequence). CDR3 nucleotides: TGTGCCGGACAGGGGGGCACTGAAGCTTTCTTT. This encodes CAGQGGTEAFF.

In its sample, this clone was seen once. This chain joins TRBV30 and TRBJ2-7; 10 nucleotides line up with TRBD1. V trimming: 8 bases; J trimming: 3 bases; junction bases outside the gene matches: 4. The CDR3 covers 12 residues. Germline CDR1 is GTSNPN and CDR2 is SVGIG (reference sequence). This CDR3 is CAGQGGYYEQYF. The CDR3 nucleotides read TGTGCCGGACAGGGGGGTTACTACGAGCAGTACTTC.

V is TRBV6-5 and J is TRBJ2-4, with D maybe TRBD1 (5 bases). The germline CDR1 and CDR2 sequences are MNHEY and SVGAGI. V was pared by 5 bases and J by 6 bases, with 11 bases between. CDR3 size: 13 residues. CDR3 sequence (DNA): TGTGCCAGCAGTCCGCGTGGGGCAAACATTCAGTACTTC. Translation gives CASSPRGANIQYF.

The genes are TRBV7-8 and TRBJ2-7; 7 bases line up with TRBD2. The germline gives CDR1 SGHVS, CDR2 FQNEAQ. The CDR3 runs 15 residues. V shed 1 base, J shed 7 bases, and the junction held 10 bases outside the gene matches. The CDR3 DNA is TGTGCCAGCAGCTTAGGGGGGGGAGCTCAGTGGGAGCAGTACTTC. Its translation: CASSLGGGAQWEQYF.

The CDR3 protein is CASSLGANYGYTF. The CDR3 nucleotides are TGTGCCAGCAGCTTAGGTGCTAACTATGGCTACACCTTC. This chain joins TRBV13 and TRBJ1-2; D ambiguous. The ends were cut back, 0 bases at V and 0 bases at J, with 2 bases in the middle. The germline V gene encodes CDR1 PRHDT and CDR2 FYEKMQ (reference sequence). The CDR3 sequence is 13 residues long.

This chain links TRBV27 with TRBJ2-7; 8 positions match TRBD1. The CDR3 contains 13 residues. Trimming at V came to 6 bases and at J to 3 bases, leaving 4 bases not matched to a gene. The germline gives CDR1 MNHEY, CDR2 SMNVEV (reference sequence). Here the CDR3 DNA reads TGTGCCAGCAGCCCCAGGGGGCGCTACGAGCAGTACTTC. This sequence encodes CASSPRGRYEQYF.

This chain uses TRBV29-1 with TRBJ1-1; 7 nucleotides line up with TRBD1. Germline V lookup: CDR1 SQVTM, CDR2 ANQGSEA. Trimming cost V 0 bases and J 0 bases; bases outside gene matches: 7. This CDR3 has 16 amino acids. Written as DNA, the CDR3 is TGCAGCGTTGAAGATAGGGGGCCGATAATGAACACTGAAGCTTTCTTT. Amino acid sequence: CSVEDRGPIMNTEAFF. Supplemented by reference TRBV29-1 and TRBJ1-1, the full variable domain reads SAVISQKPSRDICQRGTSLTIQCQVDSQVTMMFWYRQQPGQSLTLIATANQGSEATYESGFVIDKFPISRPNLTFSTLTVSNMSPEDSSIYLCSVEDRGPIMNTEAFFGQGTRLTVV.

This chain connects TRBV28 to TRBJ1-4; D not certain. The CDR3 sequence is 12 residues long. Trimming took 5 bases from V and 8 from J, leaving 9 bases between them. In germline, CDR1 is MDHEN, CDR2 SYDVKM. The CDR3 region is CASSREEEKLFF. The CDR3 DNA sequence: TGTGCCAGCAGTAGGGAAGAAGAAAAACTGTTTTTT.

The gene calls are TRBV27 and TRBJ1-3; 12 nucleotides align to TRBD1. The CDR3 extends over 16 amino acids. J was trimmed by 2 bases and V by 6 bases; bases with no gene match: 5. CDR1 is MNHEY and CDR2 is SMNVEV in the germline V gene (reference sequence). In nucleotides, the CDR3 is TGTGCCAGCAGCTCGGGACAGGGGGCCGCTGGAAACACCATATATTTT. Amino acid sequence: CASSSGQGAAGNTIYF.

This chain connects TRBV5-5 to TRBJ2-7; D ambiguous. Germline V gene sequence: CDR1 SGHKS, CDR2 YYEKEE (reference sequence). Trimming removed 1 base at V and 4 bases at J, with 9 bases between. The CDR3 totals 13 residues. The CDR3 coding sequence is TGTGCCAGCAGCTTGTCGCCAGCGTACGAGCAGTACTTC. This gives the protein CASSLSPAYEQYF.

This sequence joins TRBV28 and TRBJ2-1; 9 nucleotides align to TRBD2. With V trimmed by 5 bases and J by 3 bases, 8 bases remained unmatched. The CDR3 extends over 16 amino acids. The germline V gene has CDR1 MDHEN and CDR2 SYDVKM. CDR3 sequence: CASSTKREVGYNEQFF. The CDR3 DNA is TGTGCCAGCAGTACAAAGCGGGAGGTTGGCTACAATGAGCAGTTCTTC.

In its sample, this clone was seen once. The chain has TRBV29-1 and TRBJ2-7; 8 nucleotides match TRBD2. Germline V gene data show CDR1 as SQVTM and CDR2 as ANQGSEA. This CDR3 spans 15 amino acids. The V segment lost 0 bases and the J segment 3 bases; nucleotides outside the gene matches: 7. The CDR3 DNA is TGCAGCGTTGAAGATCTCCGGGAGGGCCGCTACGAGCAGTACTTC. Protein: CSVEDLREGRYEQYF.